This entry concerns a single T cell receptor (beta chain). The data originate from a study of T cells in localized non-small cell lung cancer. In germline, CDR1 is KGHSH, CDR2 LQKENI. The CDR3 sequence is 14 residues long. Trimming took 3 bases from V and 2 from J, leaving 11 bases between them. TCRdb's table, derived via immunoSEQ multiplex PCR, lists solely in-frame clones and lacks some. The repertoire holds tens of thousands of clones, with around 94% as singletons. The specimen was peripheral blood, collected before any cancer treatment. This TCR came from a woman aged 40-75 years with stage I lung adenocarcinoma. J is TRBJ2-7 and V is TRBV18; the D call may be TRBD1 or TRBD2 (5 bases each). CDR3: CASSPSGSTYEQYF. The CDR3 region has the DNA TGTGCCAGCTCACCGTCAGGGAGTACCTACGAGCAGTACTTC. Using reference TRBV18 and TRBJ2-7 for the parts outside the CDR3, the full variable domain is NAGVMQNPRHLVRRRGQEARLRCSPMKGHSHVYWYRQLPEEGLKFMVYLQKENIIDESGMPKERFSAEFPKEGPSILRIQQVVRGDSAAYFCASSPSGSTYEQYFGPGTRLTVT.